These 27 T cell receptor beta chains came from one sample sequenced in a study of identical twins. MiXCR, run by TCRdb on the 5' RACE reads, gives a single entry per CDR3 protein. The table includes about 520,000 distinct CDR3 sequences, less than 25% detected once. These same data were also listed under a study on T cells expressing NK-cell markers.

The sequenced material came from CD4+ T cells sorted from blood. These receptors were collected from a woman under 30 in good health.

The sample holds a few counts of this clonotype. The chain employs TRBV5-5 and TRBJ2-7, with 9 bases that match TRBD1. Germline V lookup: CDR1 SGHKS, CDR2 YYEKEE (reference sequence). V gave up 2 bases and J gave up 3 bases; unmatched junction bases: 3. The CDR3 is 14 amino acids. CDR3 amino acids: CASSFWDRDYEQYF. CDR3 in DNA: TGTGCCAGCAGCTTCTGGGACAGGGACTACGAGCAGTACTTC.

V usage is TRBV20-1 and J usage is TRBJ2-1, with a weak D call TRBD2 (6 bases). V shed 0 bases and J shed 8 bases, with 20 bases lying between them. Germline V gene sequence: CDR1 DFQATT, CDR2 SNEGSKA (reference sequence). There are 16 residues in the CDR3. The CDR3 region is CSAREVGTPVSHEQFF. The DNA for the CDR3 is TGCAGTGCTAGAGAAGTAGGGACTCCCGTTTCGCATGAGCAGTTCTTC.

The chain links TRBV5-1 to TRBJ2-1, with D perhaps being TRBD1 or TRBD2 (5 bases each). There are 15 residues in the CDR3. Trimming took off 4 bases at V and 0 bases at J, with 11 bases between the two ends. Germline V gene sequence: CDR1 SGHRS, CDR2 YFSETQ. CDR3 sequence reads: CASSRDHSSYNEQFF. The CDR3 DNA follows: TGCGCCAGCAGCAGGGACCACAGCTCCTACAATGAGCAGTTCTTC.

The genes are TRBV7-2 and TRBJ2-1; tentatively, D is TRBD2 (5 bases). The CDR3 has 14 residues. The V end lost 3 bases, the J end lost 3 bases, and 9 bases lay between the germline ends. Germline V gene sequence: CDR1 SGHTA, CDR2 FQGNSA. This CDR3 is CASSFGRDYNEQFF. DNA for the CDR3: TGTGCCAGCAGCTTTGGCCGGGACTACAATGAGCAGTTCTTC.

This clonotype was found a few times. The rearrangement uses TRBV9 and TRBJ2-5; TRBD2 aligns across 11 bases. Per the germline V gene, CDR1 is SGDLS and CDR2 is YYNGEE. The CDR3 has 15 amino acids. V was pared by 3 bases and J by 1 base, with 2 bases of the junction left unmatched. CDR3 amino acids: CASSASGRIQETQYF. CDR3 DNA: TGTGCCAGCAGCGCTAGCGGGAGGATCCAAGAGACCCAGTACTTC. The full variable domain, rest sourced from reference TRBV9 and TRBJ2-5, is DSGVTQTPKHLITATGQRVTLRCSPRSGDLSVYWYQQSLDQGLQFLIQYYNGEERAKGNILERFSAQQFPDLHSELNLSSLELGDSALYFCASSASGRIQETQYFGPGTRLLVL.

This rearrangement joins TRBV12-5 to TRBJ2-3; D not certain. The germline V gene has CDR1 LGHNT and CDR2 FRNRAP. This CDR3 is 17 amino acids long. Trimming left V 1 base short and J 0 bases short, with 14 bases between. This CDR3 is CASGLALVGSSTDTQYF. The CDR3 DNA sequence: TGTGCTAGTGGTTTGGCGCTTGTAGGGTCTAGCACAGATACGCAGTATTTT.

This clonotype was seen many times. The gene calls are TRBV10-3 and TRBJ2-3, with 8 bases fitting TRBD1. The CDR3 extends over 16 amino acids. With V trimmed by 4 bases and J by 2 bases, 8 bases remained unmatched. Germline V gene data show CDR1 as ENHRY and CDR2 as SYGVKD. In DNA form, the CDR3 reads TGTGCCATCAGTGCGACAGGGGCTATCGCCACAGATACGCAGTATTTT. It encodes CAISATGAIATDTQYF.

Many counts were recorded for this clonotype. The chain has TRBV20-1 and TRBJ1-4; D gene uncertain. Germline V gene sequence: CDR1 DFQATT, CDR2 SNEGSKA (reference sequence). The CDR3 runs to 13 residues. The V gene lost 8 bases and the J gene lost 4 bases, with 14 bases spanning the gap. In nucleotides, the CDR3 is TGCAGTACCACAGCGCGCTTTAATGAAAAACTGTTTTTT. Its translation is CSTTARFNEKLFF.

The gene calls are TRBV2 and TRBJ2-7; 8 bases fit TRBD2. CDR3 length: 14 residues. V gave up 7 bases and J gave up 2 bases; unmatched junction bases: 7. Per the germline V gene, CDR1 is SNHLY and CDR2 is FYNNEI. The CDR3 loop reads CASKSELAAYEQYF. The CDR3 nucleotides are TGTGCCAGCAAATCGGAACTAGCGGCCTACGAGCAGTACTTC.

This CDR3 is CASTTGLAGRPGELFF. The CDR3 nucleotides read TGTGCCAGTACTACGGGACTAGCGGGTCGGCCCGGGGAGCTGTTTTTT. V usage is TRBV19 and J usage is TRBJ2-2; 12 nucleotides line up with TRBD2. The junction had 9 bases not matched to a gene; V was cut back by 7 bases and J by 6 bases. Germline V gene data show CDR1 as LNHDA and CDR2 as SQIVND (reference sequence). The CDR3 spans 16 residues. Variable domain in full (rest from reference TRBV19 and TRBJ2-2): DGGITQSPKYLFRKEGQNVTLSCEQNLNHDAMYWYRQDPGQGLRLIYYSQIVNDFQKGDIAEGYSVSREKKESFPLTVTSAQKNPTAFYLCASTTGLAGRPGELFFGEGSRLTVL.

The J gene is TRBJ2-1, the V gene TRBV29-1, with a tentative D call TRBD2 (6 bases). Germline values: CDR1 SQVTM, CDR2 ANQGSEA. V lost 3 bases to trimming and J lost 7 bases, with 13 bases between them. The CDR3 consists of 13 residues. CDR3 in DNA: TGCAGCGTTGACGGCGGGGCTGGGAATGAGCAGTTCTTC. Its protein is CSVDGGAGNEQFF.

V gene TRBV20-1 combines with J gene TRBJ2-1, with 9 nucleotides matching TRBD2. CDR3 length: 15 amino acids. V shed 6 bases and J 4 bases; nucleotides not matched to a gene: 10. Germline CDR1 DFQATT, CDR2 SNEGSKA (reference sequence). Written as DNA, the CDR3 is TGCAGTGCCAAAACGGGTAGCGGGGGATACAATGAGCAGTTCTTC. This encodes CSAKTGSGGYNEQFF.

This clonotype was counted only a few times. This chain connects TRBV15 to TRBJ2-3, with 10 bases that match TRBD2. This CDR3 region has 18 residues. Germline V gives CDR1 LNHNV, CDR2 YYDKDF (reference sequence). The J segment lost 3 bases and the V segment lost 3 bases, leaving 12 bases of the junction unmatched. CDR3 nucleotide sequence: TGTGCCACCAGCAGCGCTAGAACTAGCGGGAAGGGTACAGATACGCAGTATTTT. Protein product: CATSSARTSGKGTDTQYF. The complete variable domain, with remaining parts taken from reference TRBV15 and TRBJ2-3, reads DAMVIQNPRYQVTQFGKPVTLSCSQTLNHNVMYWYQQKSSQAPKLLFHYYDKDFNNEADTPDNFQSRRPNTSFCFLDIRSPGLGDTAMYLCATSSARTSGKGTDTQYFGPGTRLTVL.

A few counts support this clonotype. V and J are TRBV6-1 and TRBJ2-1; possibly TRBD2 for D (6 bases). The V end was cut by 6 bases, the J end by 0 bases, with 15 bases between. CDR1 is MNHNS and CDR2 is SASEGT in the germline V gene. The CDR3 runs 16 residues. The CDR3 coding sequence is TGTGCCAGCAGGGGACTCTCCTCGACCTCCTACAATGAGCAGTTCTTC. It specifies CASRGLSSTSYNEQFF.

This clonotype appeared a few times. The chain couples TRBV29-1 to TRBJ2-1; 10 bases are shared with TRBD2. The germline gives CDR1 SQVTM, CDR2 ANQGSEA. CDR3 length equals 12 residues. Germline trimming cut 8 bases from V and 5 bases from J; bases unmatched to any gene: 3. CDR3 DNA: TGCAGCCCGCTAGCGGGGGACAATGAGCAGTTCTTC. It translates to CSPLAGDNEQFF.

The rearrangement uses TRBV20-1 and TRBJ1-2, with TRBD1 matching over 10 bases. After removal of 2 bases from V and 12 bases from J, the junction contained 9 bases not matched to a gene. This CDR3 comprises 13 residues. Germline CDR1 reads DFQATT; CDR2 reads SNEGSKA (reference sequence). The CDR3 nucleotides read TGCAGTGCTAGAAAGGGGGACAGGGGATTCAACACCTTC. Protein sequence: CSARKGDRGFNTF.

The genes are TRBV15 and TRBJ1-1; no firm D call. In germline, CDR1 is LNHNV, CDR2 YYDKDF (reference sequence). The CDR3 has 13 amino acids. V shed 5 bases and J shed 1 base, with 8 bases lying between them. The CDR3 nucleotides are TGTGCCACCAGCCAGACGGCGAACACTGAAGCTTTCTTT. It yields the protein CATSQTANTEAFF.

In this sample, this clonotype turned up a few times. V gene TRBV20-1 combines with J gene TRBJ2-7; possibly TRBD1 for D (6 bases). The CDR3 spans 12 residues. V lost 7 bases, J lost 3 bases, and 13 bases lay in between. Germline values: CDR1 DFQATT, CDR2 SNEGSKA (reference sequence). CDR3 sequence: CSGSLQGYEQYF. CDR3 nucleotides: TGCAGTGGTTCCTTACAGGGCTACGAGCAGTACTTC.

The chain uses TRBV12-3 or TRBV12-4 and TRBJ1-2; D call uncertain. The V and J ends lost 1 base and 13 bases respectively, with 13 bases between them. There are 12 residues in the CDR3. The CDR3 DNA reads TGTGCCAGCAGTTTAGGTCATGGATCTCTCACCTTC. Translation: CASSLGHGSLTF.

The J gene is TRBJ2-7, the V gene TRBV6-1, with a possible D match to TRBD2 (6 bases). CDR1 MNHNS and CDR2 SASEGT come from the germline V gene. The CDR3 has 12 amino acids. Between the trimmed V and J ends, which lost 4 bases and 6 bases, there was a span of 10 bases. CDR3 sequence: CASSAARGEQYF. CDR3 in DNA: TGTGCCAGCAGTGCGGCGCGGGGCGAGCAGTACTTC.

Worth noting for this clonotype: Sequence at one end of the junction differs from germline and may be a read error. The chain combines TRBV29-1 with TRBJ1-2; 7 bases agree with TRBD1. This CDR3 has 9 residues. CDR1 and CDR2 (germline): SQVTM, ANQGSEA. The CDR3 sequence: CSVRDSPIF. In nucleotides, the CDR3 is TGCAGCGTTCGGGACAGCCCCATTTTC.

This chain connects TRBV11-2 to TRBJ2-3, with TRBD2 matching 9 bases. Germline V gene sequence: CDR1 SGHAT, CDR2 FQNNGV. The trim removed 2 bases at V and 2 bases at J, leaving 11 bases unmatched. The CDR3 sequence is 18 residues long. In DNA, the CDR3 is TGTGCCAGCAGCTTACGTCCTTCTAGCGGGACTTTCACAGATACGCAGTATTTT. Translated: CASSLRPSSGTFTDTQYF.

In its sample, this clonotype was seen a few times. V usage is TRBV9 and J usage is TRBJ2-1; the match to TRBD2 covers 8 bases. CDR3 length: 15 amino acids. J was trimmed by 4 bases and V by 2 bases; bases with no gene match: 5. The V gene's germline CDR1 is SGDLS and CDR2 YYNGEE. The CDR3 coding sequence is TGTGCCAGCAGCGTTTACGGGGGGGCTTACAATGAGCAGTTCTTC. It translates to CASSVYGGAYNEQFF.

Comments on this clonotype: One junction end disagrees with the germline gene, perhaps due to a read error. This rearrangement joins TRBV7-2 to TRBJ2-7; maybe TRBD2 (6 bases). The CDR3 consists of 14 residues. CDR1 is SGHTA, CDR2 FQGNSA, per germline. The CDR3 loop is CASSLGRGSSEQYF. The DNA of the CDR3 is TGTGCCAGCAGCTTAGGGCGGGGTTCCTCCGAGCAGTACTTC.

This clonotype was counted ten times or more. CDR3 in amino acids: CATNRDKSYNEQFF. In DNA form, the CDR3 reads TGTGCCACCAACCGGGACAAGTCCTACAATGAGCAGTTCTTC. The rearrangement uses TRBV10-3 and TRBJ2-1, with D maybe TRBD1 (6 bases). V was clipped by 10 bases and J by 1 base, with 14 bases between them. The germline V gene encodes CDR1 ENHRY and CDR2 SYGVKD. The length of the CDR3 is 14 residues.

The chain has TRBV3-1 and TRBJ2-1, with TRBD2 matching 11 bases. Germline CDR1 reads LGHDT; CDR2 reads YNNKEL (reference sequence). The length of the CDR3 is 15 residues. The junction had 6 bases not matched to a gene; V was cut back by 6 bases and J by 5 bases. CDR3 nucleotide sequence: TGTGCCAGCAGGGCGCTAGCGGGAGGAAACAATGAGCAGTTCTTC. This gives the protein CASRALAGGNNEQFF.

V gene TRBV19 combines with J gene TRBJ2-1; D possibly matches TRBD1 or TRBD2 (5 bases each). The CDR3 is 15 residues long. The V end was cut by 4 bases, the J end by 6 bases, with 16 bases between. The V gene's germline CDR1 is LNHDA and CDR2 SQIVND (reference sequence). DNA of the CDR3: TGTGCCAGTAGTACCCCAGGGAGATTCGGCAATGAGCAGTTCTTC. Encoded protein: CASSTPGRFGNEQFF. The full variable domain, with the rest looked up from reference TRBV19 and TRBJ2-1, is DGGITQSPKYLFRKEGQNVTLSCEQNLNHDAMYWYRQDPGQGLRLIYYSQIVNDFQKGDIAEGYSVSREKKESFPLTVTSAQKNPTAFYLCASSTPGRFGNEQFFGPGTRLTVL.